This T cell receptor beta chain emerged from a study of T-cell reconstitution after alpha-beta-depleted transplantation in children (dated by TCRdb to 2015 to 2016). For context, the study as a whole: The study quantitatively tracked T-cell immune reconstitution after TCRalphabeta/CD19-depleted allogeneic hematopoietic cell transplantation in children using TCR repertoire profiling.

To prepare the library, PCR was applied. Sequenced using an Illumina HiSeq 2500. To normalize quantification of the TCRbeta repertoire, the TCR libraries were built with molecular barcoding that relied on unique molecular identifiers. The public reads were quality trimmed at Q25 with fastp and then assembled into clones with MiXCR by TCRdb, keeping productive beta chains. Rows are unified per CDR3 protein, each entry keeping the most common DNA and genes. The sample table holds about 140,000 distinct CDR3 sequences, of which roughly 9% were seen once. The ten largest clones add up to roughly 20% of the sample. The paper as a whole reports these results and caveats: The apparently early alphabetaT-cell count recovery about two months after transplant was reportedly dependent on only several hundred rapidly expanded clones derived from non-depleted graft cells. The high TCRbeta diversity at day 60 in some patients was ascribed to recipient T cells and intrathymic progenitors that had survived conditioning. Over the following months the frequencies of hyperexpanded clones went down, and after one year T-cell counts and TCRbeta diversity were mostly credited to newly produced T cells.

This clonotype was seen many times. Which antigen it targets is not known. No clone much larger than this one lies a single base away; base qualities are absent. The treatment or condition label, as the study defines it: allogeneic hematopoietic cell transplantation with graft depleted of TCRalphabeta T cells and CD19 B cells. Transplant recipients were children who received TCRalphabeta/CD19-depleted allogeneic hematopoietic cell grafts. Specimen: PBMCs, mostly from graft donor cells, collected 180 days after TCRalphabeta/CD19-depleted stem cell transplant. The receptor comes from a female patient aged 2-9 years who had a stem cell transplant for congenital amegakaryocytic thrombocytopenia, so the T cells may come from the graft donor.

The DNA reads as follows: TGCAGTGCTAGAACTAGCGGGGTTACAGATACGCAGTATTTT. Its coded protein is CSARTSGVTDTQYF. The chain links TRBV20-1 with TRBJ2-3, and TRBD2 matches 10 of the central bases. From the cysteine through the phenylalanine, the CDR3 covers 14 amino acids. The entry retains the CDR3 DNA only, 42 bases that are in frame from base 1. CDR1 and CDR2 (DFQATT, SNEGSKA) derive from the germline V gene (reference sequence). The junction shows trimming of 2 bases on V and 3 bases on J, and the gene matches do not reach 2 bases of it.